These T cell receptor beta chains were read from a single sample in a study of cytomegalovirus exposure and HLA in healthy donors. Only in-frame clones appear in the TCRdb table, and some are missing; sequencing was by immunoSEQ multiplex PCR. The sample contains about 180,000 clones, around 80% of which appear only once. Sequenced material: PBMCs. The origin of the receptors is a man between 18 and 29 years old in good health and CMV-seronegative. CDR3s leave out the opening cysteine and the closing phenylalanine or tryptophan. Fields, in order: CDR3 length, J gene, V gene, clone size, CDR3 protein. Not every row has a clone size; where given, it reads once, few, many or a size class.

cdr3_length: 12; j_call: TRBJ1-1; v_call: TRBV7-9; clone_size: few; cdr3_aa: ASSLKGVGTEAF
cdr3_length: 9; j_call: TRBJ2-7; v_call: TRBV10-3; clone_size: .; cdr3_aa: ATRTSGEQY
cdr3_length: 12; j_call: TRBJ1-6; v_call: TRBV21-1; clone_size: .; cdr3_aa: ASERREGGSPLH
cdr3_length: 13; j_call: TRBJ2-3; v_call: TRBV9; clone_size: .; cdr3_aa: ASSERGLAPDTQY
cdr3_length: 12; j_call: TRBJ2-7; v_call: TRBV5-4; clone_size: .; cdr3_aa: ASSPTGGSYEQY
cdr3_length: 16; j_call: TRBJ2-3; v_call: TRBV11-2; clone_size: few; cdr3_aa: ASSPALGLAGGPDTQY
cdr3_length: 13; j_call: TRBJ1-5; v_call: TRBV27; clone_size: .; cdr3_aa: ASSLSRTVFFPQH
cdr3_length: 11; j_call: TRBJ1-1; v_call: TRBV7-3; clone_size: few; cdr3_aa: ASSFQGNTEAF
cdr3_length: 13; j_call: TRBJ1-3; v_call: TRBV30; clone_size: .; cdr3_aa: AWREPWDRGNTIY
cdr3_length: 10; j_call: TRBJ2-2; v_call: TRBV13; clone_size: .; cdr3_aa: ASSQQGGKLF
cdr3_length: 13; j_call: TRBJ1-4; v_call: TRBV4-3; clone_size: once; cdr3_aa: ASSQDSSTNEKLF
cdr3_length: 12; j_call: TRBJ2-6; v_call: TRBV18; clone_size: .; cdr3_aa: ASSRLEGANVLT
cdr3_length: 13; j_call: TRBJ2-7; v_call: TRBV4-1; clone_size: once; cdr3_aa: ASSQTGSGSYEQY
cdr3_length: 14; j_call: TRBJ1-5; v_call: TRBV6-6; clone_size: .; cdr3_aa: ASSYILQGSNQPQH
cdr3_length: 12; j_call: TRBJ1-1; v_call: TRBV29-1; clone_size: .; cdr3_aa: SGETWTANTEAF
cdr3_length: 12; j_call: TRBJ2-3; v_call: TRBV28; clone_size: .; cdr3_aa: ASSPSFSTDTQY
cdr3_length: 8; j_call: .; v_call: TRBV19; clone_size: .; cdr3_aa: ASSRYEQY
cdr3_length: 10; j_call: TRBJ2-1; v_call: TRBV7-2; clone_size: .; cdr3_aa: ASSLVAGGLI
cdr3_length: 14; j_call: TRBJ2-3; v_call: TRBV4-3; clone_size: .; cdr3_aa: ASSHSTGGWTDTQY
cdr3_length: 11; j_call: TRBJ2-7; v_call: TRBV29-1; clone_size: .; cdr3_aa: SVRDTRSYEQY
cdr3_length: 14; j_call: TRBJ1-5; v_call: TRBV27; clone_size: .; cdr3_aa: ASSLFPTGGNQPQH
cdr3_length: 13; j_call: TRBJ2-3; v_call: TRBV5-1; clone_size: .; cdr3_aa: ASSRLRGMEDTQY
cdr3_length: 11; j_call: TRBJ2-7; v_call: TRBV6-1; clone_size: .; cdr3_aa: ASSVTGAHEQY
cdr3_length: 11; j_call: TRBJ2-2; v_call: TRBV5-1; clone_size: .; cdr3_aa: ASSSTSAGELF
cdr3_length: 14; j_call: TRBJ1-1; v_call: TRBV5-1; clone_size: .; cdr3_aa: ASSSRTDRINTEAF
cdr3_length: 12; j_call: TRBJ2-2; v_call: TRBV7-9; clone_size: few; cdr3_aa: ASSKDRVGGELF
cdr3_length: 12; j_call: TRBJ2-2; v_call: TRBV29-1; clone_size: .; cdr3_aa: SVDGDRGTGELF
cdr3_length: 10; j_call: TRBJ1-5; v_call: TRBV2; clone_size: .; cdr3_aa: ASSEISKPQH
cdr3_length: 13; j_call: TRBJ2-7; v_call: TRBV4-3; clone_size: few; cdr3_aa: ASRPNVFSGYEQY
cdr3_length: 14; j_call: TRBJ2-7; v_call: TRBV7-5; clone_size: .; cdr3_aa: ARSILSGRDACGQY
cdr3_length: 12; j_call: TRBJ2-7; v_call: TRBV9; clone_size: .; cdr3_aa: ASSARTGVYEQY
cdr3_length: 8; j_call: TRBJ2-1; v_call: TRBV25-1; clone_size: .; cdr3_aa: ASSRGEQF
cdr3_length: 13; j_call: TRBJ2-7; v_call: TRBV29-1; clone_size: once; cdr3_aa: SVEEAKDRAYEQY
cdr3_length: 10; j_call: TRBJ1-2; v_call: TRBV30; clone_size: once; cdr3_aa: AWSGQAAGYT
cdr3_length: 12; j_call: TRBJ1-6; v_call: TRBV25-1; clone_size: .; cdr3_aa: ASSQRGINSPLH
cdr3_length: 13; j_call: TRBJ2-2; v_call: TRBV7-2; clone_size: .; cdr3_aa: ASSLNREVTGELF
cdr3_length: 14; j_call: TRBJ2-7; v_call: TRBV4-2; clone_size: .; cdr3_aa: ASSQEWPSGTYEQY
cdr3_length: 10; j_call: TRBJ1-2; v_call: TRBV15; clone_size: .; cdr3_aa: ATSRGEGTYT
cdr3_length: 11; j_call: TRBJ2-7; v_call: TRBV29-1; clone_size: .; cdr3_aa: SARTVLTYEQY
cdr3_length: 10; j_call: TRBJ1-2; v_call: TRBV30; clone_size: .; cdr3_aa: AGERGPYGYT
cdr3_length: 11; j_call: TRBJ1-1; v_call: TRBV18; clone_size: .; cdr3_aa: ASSPISGSEAF
cdr3_length: 13; j_call: TRBJ1-3; v_call: TRBV7-2; clone_size: .; cdr3_aa: ASSSYSGSGNTIY
cdr3_length: 14; j_call: TRBJ2-3; v_call: TRBV29-1; clone_size: few; cdr3_aa: SVELPVGLATDTQY
cdr3_length: 11; j_call: TRBJ1-2; v_call: TRBV9; clone_size: .; cdr3_aa: ASSLGGTYGYT
cdr3_length: 13; j_call: TRBJ2-1; v_call: TRBV4-3; clone_size: .; cdr3_aa: ASSHRAGSYNEQF
cdr3_length: 13; j_call: TRBJ2-3; v_call: TRBV10-2; clone_size: few; cdr3_aa: ASSLAGGRTDTQY
cdr3_length: 11; j_call: TRBJ1-4; v_call: TRBV6-6; clone_size: few; cdr3_aa: ASQGGNNEKLF
cdr3_length: 14; j_call: TRBJ2-5; v_call: TRBV10-3; clone_size: .; cdr3_aa: AISEPGAGGQETQY
cdr3_length: 13; j_call: TRBJ2-3; v_call: TRBV30; clone_size: .; cdr3_aa: AWSAGTGGPDTQY
cdr3_length: 15; j_call: TRBJ2-3; v_call: TRBV7-8; clone_size: .; cdr3_aa: ASSPRYGSGSTDTQY